Listed here are 4 T cell receptor beta chains from one sample, sequenced in a study of blood T cell repertoires in COVID-19. TCRdb's copy holds only in-frame clones and misses some; the assay was immunoSEQ multiplex PCR. Of about 15,000 clones listed, 76% are singletons. Sequenced input: peripheral blood. The receptor set was obtained from a man between 65 and 80 years old with active or convalescent COVID-19.

The V call is TRBV7-8, the J call TRBJ2-2; 11 nucleotides match TRBD2. Germline loops: CDR1 SGHVS, CDR2 FQNEAQ. The V gene end was trimmed by 1 base and the J gene end by 5 bases; junction bases not matched to a gene: 9. CDR3 size: 18 residues. CDR3 DNA sequence: TGTGCCAGCAGCTTAGGGAAAACTAGCGGGAGTTGGACCGGGGAGCTGTTTTTT. Its protein is CASSLGKTSGSWTGELFF.

The V and J genes are TRBV6-5 and TRBJ1-1, with 7 bases aligning to TRBD1. This CDR3 has 15 residues. Per germline, CDR1 MNHEY and CDR2 SVGAGI. J gave up 4 bases and V 6 bases, and 11 bases lay outside the gene matches. The CDR3 region has the DNA TGTGCCAGCAGACCCCCGACAGGGTCGAGCACTGAAGCTTTCTTT. Translation: CASRPPTGSSTEAFF.

The chain recombines TRBV4-1 with TRBJ1-1; no clear D. The length of the CDR3 is 15 residues. Trimming took 0 bases from V and 8 from J, leaving 16 bases between them. Germline V gene sequence: CDR1 MGHRA, CDR2 YSYEKL. The CDR3 DNA sequence: TGCGCCAGCAGCCAAGATCACGCAGGTGTTACCGAAGCTTTCTTT. Translation: CASSQDHAGVTEAFF.

The chain couples TRBV24-1 to TRBJ2-4; 8 bases agree with TRBD2. J lost 4 bases, V lost 5 bases, and 9 bases had no gene match. The CDR3 contains 16 residues. Germline V gene data show CDR1 as KGHDR and CDR2 as SFDVKD. The CDR3: CATSGPAGDGKNIQYF. The CDR3 DNA reads as TGTGCCACCAGTGGCCCAGCGGGAGACGGAAAAAACATTCAGTACTTC.